This T cell receptor beta chain was sequenced during a study of T cell responses to AZD1222 COVID-19 vaccine. This clone was observed a few times. Libraries were prepared by immunoSEQ multiplex PCR; TCRdb keeps only in-frame clonotypes and omits some of them. The sample lists 150,000 to 200,000 clones; 90% were seen once. V lost 7 bases to trimming and J lost 0 bases, with 22 bases between them. CDR3 size: 19 residues. Germline V CDR1 and CDR2: LNHDA, SQIVND (reference sequence). The sample consisted of peripheral blood, taken on day 0 of AZD1222 vaccination. The sequence was obtained from an adult in good health. The chain uses TRBV19 and TRBJ2-6; D is uncertain. CDR3 sequence: CASIGRKSILSSGANVLTF. The CDR3 DNA reads TGTGCCAGTATCGGCAGAAAGAGTATACTCAGCTCTGGGGCCAACGTCCTGACTTTC.